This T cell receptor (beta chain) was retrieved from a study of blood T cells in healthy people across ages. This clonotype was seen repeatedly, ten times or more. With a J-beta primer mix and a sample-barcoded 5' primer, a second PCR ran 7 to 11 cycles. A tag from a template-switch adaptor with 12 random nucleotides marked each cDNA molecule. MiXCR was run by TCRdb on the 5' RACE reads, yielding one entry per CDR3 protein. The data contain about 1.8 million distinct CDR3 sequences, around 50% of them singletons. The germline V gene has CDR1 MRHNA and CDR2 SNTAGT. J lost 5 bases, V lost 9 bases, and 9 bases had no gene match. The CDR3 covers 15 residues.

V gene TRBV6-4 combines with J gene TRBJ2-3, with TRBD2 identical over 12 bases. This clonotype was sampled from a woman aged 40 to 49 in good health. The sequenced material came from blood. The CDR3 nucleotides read TGTGCCAGTACCAGAGGGACTAGCGGGCAAGATACGCAGTATTTT. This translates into CASTRGTSGQDTQYF.